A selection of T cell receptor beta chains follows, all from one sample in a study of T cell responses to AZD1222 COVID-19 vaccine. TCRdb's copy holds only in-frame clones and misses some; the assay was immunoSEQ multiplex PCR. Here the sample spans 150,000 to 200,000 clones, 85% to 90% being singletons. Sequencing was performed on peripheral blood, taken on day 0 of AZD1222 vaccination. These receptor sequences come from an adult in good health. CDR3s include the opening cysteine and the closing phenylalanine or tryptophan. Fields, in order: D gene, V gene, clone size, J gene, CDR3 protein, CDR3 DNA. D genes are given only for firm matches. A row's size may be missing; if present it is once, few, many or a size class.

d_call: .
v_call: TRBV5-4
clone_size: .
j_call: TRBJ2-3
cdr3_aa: CASSSTPSGDTQYF
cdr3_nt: TGTGCCAGCAGCTCTACGCCGAGCGGCGATACGCAGTATTTT

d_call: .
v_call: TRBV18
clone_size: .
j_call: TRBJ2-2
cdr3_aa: CASSPPASITGELFF
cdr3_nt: TGTGCCAGCTCACCACCTGCGTCGATCACCGGGGAGCTGTTTTTT

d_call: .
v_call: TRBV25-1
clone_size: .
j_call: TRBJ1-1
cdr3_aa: CASSEWRGGTEAFF
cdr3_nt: TGTGCCAGCAGTGAATGGCGGGGTGGGACTGAAGCTTTCTTT

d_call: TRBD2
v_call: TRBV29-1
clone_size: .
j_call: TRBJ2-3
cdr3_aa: CSVEGLAGLTDTQYF
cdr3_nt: TGCAGCGTTGAAGGCCTAGCGGGTCTCACAGATACGCAGTATTTT

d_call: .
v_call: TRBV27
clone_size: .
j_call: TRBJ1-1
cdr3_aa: CASSLPGVNTEAFF
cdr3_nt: TGTGCCAGCAGTTTACCAGGGGTGAACACTGAAGCTTTCTTT

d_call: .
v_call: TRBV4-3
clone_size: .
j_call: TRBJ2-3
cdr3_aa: CASSQGGRDRTDTQYF
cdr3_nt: TGCGCCAGCAGCCAAGGTGGGCGGGACCGCACAGATACGCAGTATTTT

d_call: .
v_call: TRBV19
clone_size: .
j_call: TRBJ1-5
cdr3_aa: CASSTGMDSRNQPQHF
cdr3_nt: TGTGCCAGTAGTACAGGAATGGACAGCCGCAATCAGCCCCAGCATTTT

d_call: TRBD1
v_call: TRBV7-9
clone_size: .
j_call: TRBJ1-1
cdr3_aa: CASSPRTGNTEAFF
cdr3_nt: TGTGCCAGCAGCCCCCGGACAGGGAACACTGAAGCTTTCTTT

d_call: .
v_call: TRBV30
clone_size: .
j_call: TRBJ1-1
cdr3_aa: CAGGVGIRNTEAFF
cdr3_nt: TGTGCCGGGGGGGTTGGGATCCGGAACACTGAAGCTTTCTTT

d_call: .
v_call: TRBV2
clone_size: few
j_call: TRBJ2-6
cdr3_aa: CASSENPGGFAGANVLTF
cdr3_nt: TGTGCCAGCAGTGAAAACCCCGGGGGCTTCGCTGGGGCCAACGTCCTGACTTTC

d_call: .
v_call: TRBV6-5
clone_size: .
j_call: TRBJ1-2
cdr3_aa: CASMDTYGYTF
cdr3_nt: TGTGCCAGCATGGACACTTATGGCTACACCTTC

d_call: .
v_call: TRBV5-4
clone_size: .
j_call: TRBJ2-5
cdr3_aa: CASSSPGETQYF
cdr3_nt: TGTGCCAGCAGCTCCCCGGGGGAGACCCAGTACTTC

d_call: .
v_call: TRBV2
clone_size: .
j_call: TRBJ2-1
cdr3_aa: CASSEPGAGNEQFF
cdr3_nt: TGTGCCAGCAGTGAGCCGGGGGCGGGGAATGAGCAGTTCTTC

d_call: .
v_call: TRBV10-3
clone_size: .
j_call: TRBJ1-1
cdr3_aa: CAIRAGKAEAFF
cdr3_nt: TGTGCCATTAGAGCGGGGAAGGCTGAAGCTTTCTTT

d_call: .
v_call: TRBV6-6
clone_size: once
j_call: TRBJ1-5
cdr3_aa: CASSYDQQGAQHF
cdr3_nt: TGTGCCAGCAGCTACGATCAGCAAGGCGCCCAGCATTTT

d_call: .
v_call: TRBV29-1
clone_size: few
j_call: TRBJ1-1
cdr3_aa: CSVVSAYTEAFF
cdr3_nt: TGCAGCGTTGTATCAGCGTACACTGAAGCTTTCTTT

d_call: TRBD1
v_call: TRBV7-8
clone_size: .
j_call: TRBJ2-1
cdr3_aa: CASSLGDSLDEQFF
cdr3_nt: TGTGCCAGCAGCCTAGGGGACAGCCTCGATGAGCAGTTCTTC

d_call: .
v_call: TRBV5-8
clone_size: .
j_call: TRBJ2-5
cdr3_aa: CASTKIRQLQETQYF
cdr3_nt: TGTGCCAGCACCAAAATCCGCCAGCTCCAAGAGACCCAGTACTTC

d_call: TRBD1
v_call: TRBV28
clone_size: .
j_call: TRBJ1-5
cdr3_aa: CASTYRDRVRPQHF
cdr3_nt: TGTGCCAGCACATACCGGGACAGGGTGCGGCCCCAGCATTTT

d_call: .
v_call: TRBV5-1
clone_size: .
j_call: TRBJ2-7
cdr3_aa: CASSSDTGIGYEQYF
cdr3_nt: TGCGCCAGCAGCTCAGACACAGGGATAGGTTACGAGCAGTACTTC

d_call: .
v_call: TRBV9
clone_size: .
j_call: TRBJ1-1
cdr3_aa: CASSVDHRTEAFF
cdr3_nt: TGTGCCAGCAGCGTAGATCATAGGACTGAAGCTTTCTTT

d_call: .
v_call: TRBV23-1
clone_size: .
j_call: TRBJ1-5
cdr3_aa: CASSHRRIYYSNQPQHF
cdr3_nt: TGCGCCAGCAGTCATCGTCGTATATACTATAGCAATCAGCCCCAGCATTTT

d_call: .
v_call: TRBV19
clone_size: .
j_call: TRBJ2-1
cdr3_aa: CASSIVAAGAWGPEQFF
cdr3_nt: TGTGCCAGTAGTATTGTTGCGGCGGGAGCATGGGGGCCGGAGCAGTTCTTC

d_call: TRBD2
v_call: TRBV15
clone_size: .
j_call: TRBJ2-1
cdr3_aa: CATSSRAGVGNEQFF
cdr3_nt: TGTGCCACCAGCAGTCGCGCGGGAGTGGGCAATGAGCAGTTCTTC

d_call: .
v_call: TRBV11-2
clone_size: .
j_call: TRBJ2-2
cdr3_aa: CASSLLPGRTGELFF
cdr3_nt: TGTGCCAGCAGCTTACTGCCGGGGCGCACCGGGGAGCTGTTTTTT

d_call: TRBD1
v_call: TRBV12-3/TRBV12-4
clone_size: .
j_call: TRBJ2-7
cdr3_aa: CASSLATGLTGYF
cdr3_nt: TGTGCCAGCAGTTTAGCGACAGGGCTTACCGGGTACTTC

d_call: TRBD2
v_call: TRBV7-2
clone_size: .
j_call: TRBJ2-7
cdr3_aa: CASSLGTRPYEQYF
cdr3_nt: TGTGCCAGCAGCTTGGGGACTAGGCCATACGAGCAGTACTTC

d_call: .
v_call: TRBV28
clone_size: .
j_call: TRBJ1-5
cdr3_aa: CASSLLTGRSQPQHF
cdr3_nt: TGTGCCAGCAGTTTATTAACAGGCCGCAGTCAGCCCCAGCATTTT

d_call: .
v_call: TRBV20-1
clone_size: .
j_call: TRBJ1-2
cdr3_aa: CSARGGNGYTF
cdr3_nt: TGCAGTGCTAGAGGTGGTAATGGCTACACCTTC

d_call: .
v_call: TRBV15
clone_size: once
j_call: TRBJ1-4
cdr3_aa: CATSRVKGTNEKLFF
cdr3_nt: TGTGCCACCAGCAGAGTTAAGGGAACAAATGAAAAACTGTTTTTT

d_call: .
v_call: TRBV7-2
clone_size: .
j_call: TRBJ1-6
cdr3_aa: CASSFRRGNSPLHF
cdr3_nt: TGTGCCAGCAGCTTCCGCCGTGGTAATTCACCCCTCCACTTT

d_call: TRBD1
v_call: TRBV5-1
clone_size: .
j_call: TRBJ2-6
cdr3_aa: CASSGHRGSGANVLTF
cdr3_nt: TGCGCCAGCAGCGGACACAGGGGGAGTGGGGCCAACGTCCTGACTTTC

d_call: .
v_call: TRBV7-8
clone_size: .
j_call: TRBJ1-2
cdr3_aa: CASSPPTGRHGYTF
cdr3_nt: TGTGCCAGCAGCCCGCCGACAGGAAGACATGGCTACACCTTC

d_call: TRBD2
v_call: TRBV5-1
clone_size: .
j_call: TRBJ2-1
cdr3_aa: CASSPDLSGGAYEQFF
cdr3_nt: TGCGCCAGCAGCCCCGACTTGAGCGGGGGGGCTTATGAGCAGTTCTTC

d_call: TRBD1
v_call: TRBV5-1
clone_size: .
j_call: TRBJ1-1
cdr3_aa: CASRPQGTGRTKAFF
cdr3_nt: TGCGCCAGCAGACCCCAAGGGACAGGGAGGACTAAGGCTTTCTTT

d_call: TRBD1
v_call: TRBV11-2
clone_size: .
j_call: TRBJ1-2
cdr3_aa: CASSLDRLQGAQNGYTF
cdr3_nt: TGTGCCAGCAGCTTAGATCGATTACAGGGGGCGCAGAATGGCTACACCTTC

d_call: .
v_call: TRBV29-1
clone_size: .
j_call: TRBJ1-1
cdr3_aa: CSVVGPPGRMTPEAFF
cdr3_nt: TGCAGCGTTGTGGGCCCCCCTGGCAGAATGACTCCTGAAGCTTTCTTT

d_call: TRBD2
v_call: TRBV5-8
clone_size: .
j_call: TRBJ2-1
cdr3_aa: CASSSLILAGSNEQFF
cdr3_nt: TGTGCCAGCAGCTCCCTAATACTAGCGGGGAGCAATGAGCAGTTCTTC

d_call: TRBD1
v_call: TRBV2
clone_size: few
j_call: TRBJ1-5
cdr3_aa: CASIGQANQPQHF
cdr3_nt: TGTGCCAGCATTGGACAGGCTAATCAGCCCCAGCATTTT

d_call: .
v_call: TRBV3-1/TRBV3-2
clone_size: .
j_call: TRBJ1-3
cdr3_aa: CASSRGGSGNTIYF
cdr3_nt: TGTGCCAGCAGCCGCGGGGGAAGTGGAAACACCATATATTTT

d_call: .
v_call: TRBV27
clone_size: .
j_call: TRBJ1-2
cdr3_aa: CASTYQAGGYGYTF
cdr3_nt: TGTGCCAGCACTTACCAGGCCGGAGGCTATGGCTACACCTTC

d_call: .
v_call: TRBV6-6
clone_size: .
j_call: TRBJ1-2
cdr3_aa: CASSDDTRGNGYTF
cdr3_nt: TGTGCCAGCAGTGACGACACCCGGGGAAATGGCTACACCTTC

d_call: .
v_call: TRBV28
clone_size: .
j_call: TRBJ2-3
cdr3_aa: CASLDQSTDTQYF
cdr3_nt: TGTGCCAGTTTAGACCAAAGCACAGATACGCAGTATTTT

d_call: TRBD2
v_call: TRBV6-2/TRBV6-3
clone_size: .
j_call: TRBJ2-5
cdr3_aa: CASSNSGSVGTQYF
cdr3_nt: TGTGCCAGCAGCAATAGCGGGAGCGTCGGGACCCAGTACTTC

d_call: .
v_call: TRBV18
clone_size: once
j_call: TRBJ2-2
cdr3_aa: CASSPDRNTGELFF
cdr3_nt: TGTGCCAGCTCACCAGACAGGAACACCGGGGAGCTGTTTTTT

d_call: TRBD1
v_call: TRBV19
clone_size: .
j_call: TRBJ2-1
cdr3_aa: CASTGTGVNEQFF
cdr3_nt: TGTGCCTCGACCGGGACAGGGGTTAATGAGCAGTTCTTC

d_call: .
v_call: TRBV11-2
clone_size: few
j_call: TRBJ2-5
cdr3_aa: CASSFSGHIQETQYF
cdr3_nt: TGTGCCAGCAGCTTTTCGGGACATATACAAGAGACCCAGTACTTC

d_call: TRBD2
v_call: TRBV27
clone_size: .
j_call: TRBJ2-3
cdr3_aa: CASTPLGLAPDTQYF
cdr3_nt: TGTGCCAGCACTCCCCTTGGACTAGCCCCAGATACGCAGTATTTT

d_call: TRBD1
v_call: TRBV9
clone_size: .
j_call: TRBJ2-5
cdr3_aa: CASSVGGRVGQEETQYF
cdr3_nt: TGTGCCAGCAGCGTAGGAGGGCGGGTGGGACAGGAAGAGACCCAGTACTTC

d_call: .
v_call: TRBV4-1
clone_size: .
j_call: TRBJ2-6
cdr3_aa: CASSQDRGGTVSGANVLTF
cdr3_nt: TGCGCCAGCAGCCAAGATAGGGGCGGGACGGTCTCTGGGGCCAACGTCCTGACTTTC

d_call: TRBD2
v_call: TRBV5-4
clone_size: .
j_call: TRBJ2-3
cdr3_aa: CASSPPGLAVSTDTQYF
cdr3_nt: TGTGCCAGCAGCCCTCCCGGACTAGCGGTGAGCACAGATACGCAGTATTTT

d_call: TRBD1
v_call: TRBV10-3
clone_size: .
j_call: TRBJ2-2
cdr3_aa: CAISAFPRTGGDTGELFF
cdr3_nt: TGTGCCATCAGTGCATTTCCTAGGACAGGGGGGGACACCGGGGAGCTGTTTTTT

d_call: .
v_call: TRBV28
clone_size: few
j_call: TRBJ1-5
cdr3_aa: CASSSFGLYQPQHF
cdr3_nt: TGTGCCAGCAGTTCATTTGGTTTGTACCAGCCCCAGCATTTT

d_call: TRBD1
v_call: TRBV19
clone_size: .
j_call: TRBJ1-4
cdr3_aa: CASKPLGADRGYEKLFF
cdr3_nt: TGTGCCAGTAAGCCATTGGGGGCTGACAGGGGATATGAAAAACTGTTTTTT

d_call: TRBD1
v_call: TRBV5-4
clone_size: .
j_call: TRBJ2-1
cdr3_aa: CASSSTGGLYNEQFF
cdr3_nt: TGTGCCAGCAGCTCGACAGGGGGCTTATACAATGAGCAGTTCTTC